One sample yielded the 28 T cell receptor beta chains listed below, sequenced in a study of tumor-infiltrating lymphocytes in primary liver carcinoma. With around 490 ng total RNA as template and a constant-region primer, TCR beta cDNA was made. Generation of the TCR beta libraries relied on three nested multiplex PCR rounds using slightly modified ARM-PCR. Investigators reported that the first two PCR rounds, at about 11 cycles each, used TRBV1-TRBV30 forward primers with a C-beta reverse primer. MiXCR, run by TCRdb on the multiplex PCR reads, gives a single entry per CDR3 protein. This sample carries some 190,000 distinct CDR3 sequences, 50% to 75% of them seen once, and the ten largest clones take approximately 65%. Researchers drew blood RNA from unsorted whole blood and extracted germline DNA as well. The sample was peripheral blood. These receptors were collected from a man between 40 and 49 years old with primary liver carcinoma and hepatitis B virus infection.

This clonotype has just a few counts. The chain is built from TRBV2 and TRBJ2-5; D is unclear. Germline V gives CDR1 SNHLY, CDR2 FYNNEI. Trimming pared 3 bases from V and 1 base from J, leaving 9 bases between. This CDR3 spans 14 amino acids. Here the CDR3 DNA reads TGTGCCAGCAGTGAGAATTCCCTCCAAGAGACCCAGTACTTC. This gives the protein CASSENSLQETQYF.

On this clonotype: The final CDR3 position lacks the conserved phenylalanine or tryptophan, pointing to a likely read error. CDR3 nucleotides: TGTGCCAACGGGCACGAGCAGTACTAC. Protein product: CANGHEQYY. The V gene is TRBV6-5, the J gene TRBJ2-7; D gene unclear. V was clipped by 10 bases and J by 5 bases, with 6 bases between them. The CDR3 loop spans 9 amino acids. The germline CDR1 and CDR2 sequences are MNHEY and SVGAGI.

V usage is TRBV12-3 or TRBV12-4 and J usage is TRBJ2-1; no clear D gene. The CDR3 is 12 residues long. Trimming pared 4 bases from V and 4 bases from J, leaving 5 bases between. The CDR3 DNA is TGTGCCAGCAGTTACCAGTACAATGAGCAGTTCTTC. It encodes CASSYQYNEQFF.

The rearrangement links TRBV12-3 or TRBV12-4 to TRBJ1-1; no reliable D call. The CDR3 sequence is 15 residues long. Trimming took 1 base from V and 0 from J, leaving 9 bases between them. CDR3 bases: TGTGCCAGCAGTTTAGTTCCCGGCCTGAACACTGAAGCTTTCTTT. Translated: CASSLVPGLNTEAFF.

This clonotype was seen more than once but under ten times. J is TRBJ2-2 and V is TRBV5-4; D is unclear. This CDR3 comprises 13 residues. Trimming took 2 bases from V and 3 from J, leaving 5 bases between them. From germline, CDR1 is SGHNT and CDR2 YYREEE (reference sequence). The CDR3 DNA reads as TGTGCCAGCAGCTTTCGGGACACCGGGGAGCTGTTTTTT. Translated: CASSFRDTGELFF.

As for this clonotype: This may come from a read error, since a much larger clone is one base off. This chain connects TRBV6-5 to TRBJ2-5; D is uncertain. The CDR3 is 14 amino acids. Germline V CDR1 and CDR2: MNHEY, SVGAGI. Written as DNA, the CDR3 is TGTGCCAACAGTACGGGCCCCTCCGAGGAGACCCAGTACTTC. This gives the protein CANSTGPSEETQYF.

CDR3 residues: CASHRQGSGANVLTF. CDR3 nucleotide sequence: TGTGCCAGCCACCGCCAGGGATCCGGGGCCAACGTCCTGACTTTC. This sequence joins TRBV12-3 or TRBV12-4 and TRBJ2-6, with D possibly matching TRBD1 (5 bases). Trimming cost V 8 bases and J 4 bases, with 15 bases left between them. This CDR3 spans 15 amino acids.

In the case of this clonotype: This could be a read error, since a much larger clone is one nucleotide away. The chain employs TRBV11-2 and TRBJ1-3; no firm D call. Germline V gene sequence: CDR1 SGHAT, CDR2 FQNNGV. The CDR3 length is 14 residues. The CDR3, as DNA: TGTGTCAGCAGCTTAGACCTGGGGTCCGGCACCATATATTTT. Residues: CVSSLDLGSGTIYF.

The chain combines TRBV6-1 with TRBJ1-5, with a tentative D call TRBD1 (5 bases). Germline loops: CDR1 MNHNS, CDR2 SASEGT. The CDR3 contains 13 residues. V lost 8 bases and J 2 bases, leaving 10 bases between the germline ends. In DNA form, the CDR3 reads TGTGCCAGCCAGGGAGGGCGCAATCAGCCCCAGCATTTT. This gives the protein CASQGGRNQPQHF.

The chain carries TRBV10-3 and TRBJ1-5; TRBD1 is a possible D gene (6 bases). From germline, CDR1 is ENHRY and CDR2 SYGVKD. V was cut by 5 bases and J by 0 bases, with 8 bases left in between. There are 14 residues in the CDR3. The CDR3 sequence is CAISQQGSNQPQHF. The CDR3 DNA follows: TGTGCCATCAGTCAACAGGGTAGCAATCAGCCCCAGCATTTT.

The chain uses TRBV6-5 and TRBJ2-1, with TRBD2 matching over 10 bases. V trimming: 0 bases; J trimming: 8 bases; junction bases outside the gene matches: 7. The CDR3 runs to 16 residues. Germline V lookup: CDR1 MNHEY, CDR2 SVGAGI. CDR3 amino acids: CASSYSRAGGADEQFF. The CDR3 region has the DNA TGTGCCAGCAGTTACTCGAGAGCGGGAGGGGCCGATGAGCAGTTCTTC.

The chain employs TRBV7-8 and TRBJ2-2; D remains unclear. Trimming shortened V by 1 base and J by 4 bases, and 13 bases separated the two germline ends. CDR3 length: 16 amino acids. Per germline, CDR1 SGHVS and CDR2 FQNEAQ. The CDR3 bases are TGTGCCAGCAGCTTAGTCCCCCTAGGATCCACCGGGGAGCTGTTTTTT. Encoded protein: CASSLVPLGSTGELFF.

The V and J genes are TRBV11-2 and TRBJ2-7; TRBD2 is a possible D gene (6 bases). Between the trimmed V and J ends, which lost 11 bases and 7 bases, there was a span of 21 bases. Per the germline V gene, CDR1 is SGHAT and CDR2 is FQNNGV. This CDR3 is built from 13 residues. In nucleotides, the CDR3 is TGTGCCGCCAGCAGCGGGTCCTTACGTGAGCAGTACTTC. It encodes CAASSGSLREQYF.

This clonotype appeared a few times. A much larger clone is a single base away; this may be a read error. This chain connects TRBV6-5 to TRBJ1-2; D gene uncertain. The CDR3 length is 12 residues. From germline, CDR1 is MNHEY and CDR2 SVGAGI. CDR3 loop: CANSSGGYGYTF. CDR3 sequence (DNA): TGTGCCAACAGTTCGGGCGGCTATGGCTACACCTTC.

This clonotype was counted once. This chain connects TRBV11-3 to TRBJ1-1; no firm D call. This CDR3 is built from 14 residues. V lost 6 bases and J 13 bases, leaving 24 bases between the germline ends. CDR1 is SGHNT and CDR2 is YENEEA in the germline V gene. CDR3 in DNA: TGTGCCAGCAGTTTCACACCCATGAACACTCAAGTTTTCTTT. Translation: CASSFTPMNTQVFF.

The chain is built from TRBV10-3 and TRBJ1-6; D gene ambiguous. V dropped 8 bases and J dropped 3 bases, with 8 bases sitting between them. This CDR3 comprises 13 residues. Germline values: CDR1 ENHRY, CDR2 SYGVKD. CDR3 sequence (DNA): TGTGCCATCGGGATGAACTATAATTCACCCCTCCACTTT. It encodes CAIGMNYNSPLHF.

Only one count was recorded for this clonotype. Here the CDR3 omits its conserved ending phenylalanine or tryptophan, so a read error is the likely source. The V and J genes are TRBV11-2 and TRBJ2-1; D might be TRBD2 (6 bases). Per the germline V gene, CDR1 is SGHAT and CDR2 is FQNNGV. This CDR3 is 15 amino acids long. The CDR3, as DNA: TGTGCTAGCAGGCTACTAGCCGGAGCTTTCAATGAGCAGTTCTAC. This encodes CASRLLAGAFNEQFY.

Regarding this clonotype: Mismatch with germline at one junction end may stem from a read error. The chain has TRBV11-2 and TRBJ2-7; no clear D gene. CDR1 is SGHAT and CDR2 is FQNNGV in the germline V gene. CDR3 length equals 14 residues. CDR3 residues: CASSLWYGNYEQHF. The CDR3 bases are TGTGCCAGCAGCTTGTGGTATGGGAATTACGAGCAGCACTTC.

The gene calls are TRBV12-3 or TRBV12-4 and TRBJ2-5, with D uncertain. V lost 1 base, J lost 5 bases, and 8 bases lay in between. CDR3 size: 13 residues. The CDR3: CASSLETKETQYF. The CDR3 coding sequence is TGTGCCAGCAGTTTAGAAACGAAGGAGACCCAGTACTTC.

As to this clonotype: This sequence may be a read error, since a much larger clone differs from it by one base. V usage is TRBV4-1 and J usage is TRBJ2-7, with TRBD1 identical over 8 bases. The germline V gene encodes CDR1 MGHRA and CDR2 YSYEKL. V was clipped by 5 bases and J by 5 bases; unmatched bases: 5. The CDR3 length is 13 residues. The CDR3 DNA reads as TGCGCCAGCAGCAAGACAGGGGCCCACGAGCAGTACTTC. Its protein is CASSKTGAHEQYF.

Turning to this clonotype: Mismatch with germline at one junction end may stem from a read error. This chain joins TRBV28 and TRBJ1-5; D is unresolved. Germline V gene data show CDR1 as MDHEN and CDR2 as SYDVKM. This CDR3 spans 13 amino acids. The CDR3 sequence is CVSSSGDNQPQHF. The CDR3 DNA sequence: TGTGTCAGCAGTTCTGGCGACAATCAGCCCCAGCATTTT.

The V and J genes are TRBV11-1 and TRBJ2-7; 8 nucleotides align to TRBD2. J gave up 5 bases and V 1 base, and 4 bases lay outside the gene matches. The CDR3 has 14 residues. CDR1 is SGHAT, CDR2 FQDESV, per germline (reference sequence). The CDR3 DNA sequence: TGTGCCAGCAGCTTAGGGACTAGCCGGGACGAGCAGTACTTC. Encoded protein: CASSLGTSRDEQYF.

The gene calls are TRBV5-5 and TRBJ2-7, with a weak D call TRBD2 (5 bases). Trimming stripped 4 bases from V and 6 bases from J, with 20 bases between. Germline CDR1 and CDR2: SGHKS and YYEKEE (reference sequence). There are 15 residues in the CDR3. The CDR3: CASSIEVGLDGEQYF. CDR3 in DNA: TGTGCCAGCAGCATTGAGGTAGGACTCGATGGCGAGCAGTACTTC. The entire variable domain, with the rest obtained from reference TRBV5-5 and TRBJ2-7, is as follows: DAGVTQSPTHLIKTRGQQVTLRCSPISGHKSVSWYQQVLGQGPQFIFQYYEKEERGRGNFPDRFSARQFPNYSSELNVNALLLGDSALYLCASSIEVGLDGEQYFGPGTRLTVT.

Concerning this clonotype: Because the CDR3 is missing its conserved closing phenylalanine or tryptophan, this is likely a read error. This chain uses TRBV29-1 with TRBJ2-3; 10 nucleotides agree with TRBD2. The CDR3 runs to 16 residues. The ends lost 0 bases at V and 2 bases at J; junction bases unmatched: 5. Germline V CDR1 and CDR2: SQVTM, ANQGSEA. The CDR3 protein is CSVEDVLAGVTDTQYL. Written as DNA, the CDR3 is TGCAGCGTTGAAGATGTGCTAGCGGGAGTCACAGATACGCAGTATCTT.

This clonotype was recorded at least ten times. This chain uses TRBV11-2 with TRBJ2-7; 7 nucleotides agree with TRBD1. The J segment lost 5 bases and the V segment lost 2 bases, leaving 6 bases of the junction unmatched. The germline CDR1 and CDR2 sequences are SGHAT and FQNNGV. The CDR3 totals 14 residues. The CDR3 is CASSLSRQGHEQYF. For the CDR3, the DNA is TGTGCCAGCAGCTTATCGAGACAGGGACACGAGCAGTACTTC.

The chain employs TRBV10-3 and TRBJ1-5; D is unclear. The germline V gene encodes CDR1 ENHRY and CDR2 SYGVKD. V was trimmed by 4 bases and J by 3 bases, leaving 10 bases between them. The CDR3 sequence is 14 residues long. The DNA of the CDR3 is TGTGCCATCAGTGCCGACGGATCCAATCAGCCCCAGCATTTT. This codes for CAISADGSNQPQHF.

The chain joins TRBV10-3 to TRBJ2-1; a possible D gene is TRBD1 (6 bases). The V and J ends lost 8 bases and 6 bases respectively, with 11 bases between them. The CDR3 covers 12 residues. In germline, CDR1 is ENHRY, CDR2 SYGVKD. CDR3 region: CAIDKQGNEQFF. In DNA form, the CDR3 reads TGTGCCATCGATAAACAGGGCAATGAGCAGTTCTTC.

Note on this clonotype: At one of its ends the junction is not consistent with the germline gene, which may arise from a read error. The chain combines TRBV30 with TRBJ2-7; D perhaps matches TRBD2 (6 bases). Germline V gene data show CDR1 as GTSNPN and CDR2 as SVGIG (reference sequence). The CDR3 loop spans 12 amino acids. CDR3 nucleotides: TGTGTCTGGAGTCCGACTAGCTACGAGCAGTACTTC. Amino acid sequence: CVWSPTSYEQYF.